This TCR beta chain was recorded in a study of shared clonotypes between healthy human individuals. Of note for this clone: Its matching antigen is unknown.

CDR3 size: 13 residues. Unmatched junction bases numbered 2, after V lost 6 bases and J lost 7 bases. The germline V gene encodes CDR1 ENHRY and CDR2 SYGVKD. Every immunoSEQ plate was one replicate of a subset's evenly spread DNA. The assay was immunoSEQ multiplex PCR, and TCRdb's table has in-frame clones only and misses some. Here the sample spans around 2,000,000 clones, roughly 91% being singletons. Naive CD8 cells comprised CD45RO-negative, CCR7-positively selected cells, excluding terminally differentiated effector memory CD45RA+ cells. Study results and caveats: Richness estimates generally favored naive over memory subsets.

The chain couples TRBV10-3 to TRBJ2-1; TRBD1 agrees at 11 bases. The material sequenced was naive CD8+ T cells from PBMCs. The receptor was derived from a man between 18 and 35 years old in good health. Some clones in this sample may be carry-over from other donors' samples. DNA of the CDR3: TGTGCCATCAGGGGACAGGGGGTAAATGAGCAGTTCTTC. This sequence encodes CAIRGQGVNEQFF.